This T cell receptor (beta chain) came from a study of T cells in Graves' hyperthyroidism and ophthalmopathy. Study-level findings and limits: The model foresaw ophthalmopathy a median around 6.8 months prior to onset.

Researchers amplified the TCR beta CDR3 regions from RNA transcripts. TCR CDR3 regions were first amplified by RT-PCR with HTBI primers. Each CDR3 protein is one row after TCRdb ran MiXCR on the multiplex PCR reads. This table has about 640,000 distinct CDR3 sequences, about a fifth appearing once. Extraction of PBMCs used roughly 10 ml of fresh peripheral blood. The table lists this clonotype with a few counts. Its target is unknown. This CDR3 has 16 residues. Germline V CDR1 and CDR2: MGHRA, YSYEKL. J lost 8 bases, V lost 3 bases, and 6 bases had no gene match. J is TRBJ2-1 and V is TRBV4-1; 14 bases match TRBD2. Sequencing was done on a sample of blood. The receptor comes from a man aged 25 to 40 with Graves' ophthalmopathy. CDR3 loop: CASSHPTSGRGDEQFF. The CDR3 nucleotides read TGCGCCAGCAGCCATCCGACTAGCGGGAGGGGCGATGAGCAGTTCTTC.